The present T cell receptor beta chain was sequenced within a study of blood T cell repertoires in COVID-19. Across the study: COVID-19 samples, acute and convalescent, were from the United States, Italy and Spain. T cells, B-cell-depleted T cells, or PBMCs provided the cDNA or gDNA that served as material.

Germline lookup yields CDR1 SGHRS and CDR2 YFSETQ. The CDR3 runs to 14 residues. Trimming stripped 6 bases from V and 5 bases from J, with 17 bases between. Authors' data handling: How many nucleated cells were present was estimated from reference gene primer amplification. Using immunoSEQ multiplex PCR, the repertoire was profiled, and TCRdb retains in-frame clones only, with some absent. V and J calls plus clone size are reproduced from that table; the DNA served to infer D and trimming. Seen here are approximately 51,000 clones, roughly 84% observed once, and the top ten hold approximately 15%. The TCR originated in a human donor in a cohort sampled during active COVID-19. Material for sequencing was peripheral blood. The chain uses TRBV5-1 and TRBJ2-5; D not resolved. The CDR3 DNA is TGCGCCAGCACCCTTAGAATCGGGTGGGAGACCCAGTACTTC. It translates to CASTLRIGWETQYF.